The TCR beta chain described here comes from a study of neoadjuvant nivolumab and ipilimumab in lung cancer. Overall study findings and caveats: Only a small number of samples underwent TCR sequencing. Compared with tumor-adjacent uninvolved lung, resected tumors showed greater richness and clonality. Pretherapy blood TCR richness correlated positively with resected tumor richness. Pathologic regression was not significantly tied to TCR clonality.

Germline values: CDR1 SGHAT, CDR2 FQNNGV. V lost 1 base, J lost 9 bases, and 15 bases lay in between. This CDR3 comprises 14 residues. The method was immunoSEQ multiplex PCR; TCRdb's version includes in-frame clones alone and lacks a portion of them. The sample yields about 26,000 clones, approximately 85% seen once. As to this clone: The antigen is not known.

The TCR originated in an adult with non-small cell lung cancer. This sequence joins TRBV11-2 and TRBJ1-2; a possible D gene is TRBD1 (5 bases). This specimen consisted of tumor tissue, obtained after neoadjuvant nivolumab, alone or with ipilimumab, at or shortly before surgery. CDR3 loop: CASSLVGGGWSYTF. In nucleotides, the CDR3 is TGTGCCAGCAGCTTAGTCGGGGGAGGATGGAGCTACACCTTC. The full variable domain, rest sourced from reference TRBV11-2 and TRBJ1-2, is EAGVAQSPRYKIIEKRQSVAFWCNPISGHATLYWYQQILGQGPKLLIQFQNNGVVDDSQLPKDRFSAERLKGVDSTLKIQPAKLEDSAVYLCASSLVGGGWSYTFGSGTRLTVV.